This T cell receptor beta chain was observed in a study of cytomegalovirus exposure and HLA in healthy donors. Turning to the study itself: The 120 or so validation repertoires were reported in a later analysis to have been generated on the same platform as the approximately 700 first-cohort repertoires.

This CDR3 has 16 amino acids. Germline CDR1 MNHNS, CDR2 SASEGT. V was pared by 2 bases and J by 0 bases, with 13 bases between. Overall study results and limits: Researchers catalogued 160 or so TCR beta chains as cytomegalovirus-associated. Many donors shared some public TCRs, even though most TCR sequences were rare.

Details on this clone: Antigen unknown.

Sequenced by immunoSEQ multiplex PCR; TCRdb stores in-frame clones only, minus some. This table holds around 140,000 clones, 80% to 90% found once. The specimen was PBMCs. The V and J genes are TRBV6-1 and TRBJ2-5; possible D gene TRBD1, 5 bases. The origin of this receptor is a woman aged 18-29 years in good health and CMV-seronegative. CDR3 nucleotide sequence: TGTGCCAGCAGTGAATTTGACAGAGTGTACCAAGAGACCCAGTACTTC. This gives the protein CASSEFDRVYQETQYF.